This TCR beta chain was obtained from a study of blood T cell repertoires in COVID-19. Categorization into cohorts depended on clinical history that participants reported. Per the original data handling: Estimated nucleated cell counts came from reference gene primer amplification. Assay used: immunoSEQ multiplex PCR; TCRdb lists only in-frame clones, some missing. D and trimming come from the DNA, and the V and J calls and clone size come from that table. The sample has under 200,000 clones; roughly 88% are singletons. CDR3 length: 16 residues. In germline, CDR1 is MGHRA, CDR2 YSYEKL. V was clipped by 3 bases and J by 5 bases; unmatched bases: 10.

The TCR sequence derives from a man aged 35 to 55 with acute COVID-19. The specimen sequenced was PBMCs or T cells enriched from blood (not recorded which). This chain uses TRBV4-1 with TRBJ2-3, with 8 positions matching TRBD2. CDR3 region: CASSHDTAGDGDTQYF. CDR3 in DNA: TGCGCCAGCAGCCATGATACAGCGGGAGATGGAGATACGCAGTATTTT.